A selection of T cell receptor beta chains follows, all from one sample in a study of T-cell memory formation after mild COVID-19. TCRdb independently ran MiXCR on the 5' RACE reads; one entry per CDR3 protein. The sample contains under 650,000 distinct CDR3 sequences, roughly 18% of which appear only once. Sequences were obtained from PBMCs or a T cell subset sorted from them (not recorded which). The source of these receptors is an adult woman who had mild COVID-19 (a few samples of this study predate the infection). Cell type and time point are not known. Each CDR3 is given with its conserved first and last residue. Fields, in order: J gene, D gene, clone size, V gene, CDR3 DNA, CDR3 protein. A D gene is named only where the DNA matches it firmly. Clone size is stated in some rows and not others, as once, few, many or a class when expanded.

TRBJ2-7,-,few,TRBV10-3,TGTGCCACCAGGGGCAACTACGAGCAGTACTTC,CATRGNYEQYF
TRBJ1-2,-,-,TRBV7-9,TGTGCCAGCAGCTTCGAACGTCAGGTGGATAATGGCTACACCTTC,CASSFERQVDNGYTF
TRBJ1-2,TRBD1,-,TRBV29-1,TGCAGCGTTAAAAGATCAGGGGGCTGGCAAAAGTATGGCTACACCTTC,CSVKRSGGWQKYGYTF
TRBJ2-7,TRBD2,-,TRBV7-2,TGTGCCAGCAGCAAAGAGGGTACTAGCGGGAAAACCTACGAGCAGTACTTC,CASSKEGTSGKTYEQYF
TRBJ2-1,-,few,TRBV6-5,TGTGCCAGCAGTTCCCCATCGACCAATGAGCAGTTCTTC,CASSSPSTNEQFF
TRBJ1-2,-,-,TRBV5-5,TGTGCCAGCAGCTTGGTCCCGCGGGGTGGCTATGGCTACACCTTC,CASSLVPRGGYGYTF
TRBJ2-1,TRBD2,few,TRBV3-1,TGTGCCAGCAGCCAAGCGATCCTAGCGGGGGCAGGGAATGAGCAGTTCTTC,CASSQAILAGAGNEQFF
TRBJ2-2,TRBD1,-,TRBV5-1,TGCGCCAGCACGGGACAGGGGGCGCGTTTGGACACCGGGGAGCTGTTTTTT,CASTGQGARLDTGELFF
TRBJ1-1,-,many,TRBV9,TGTGCCAGCAGCGTAGGGCCAATGAACACTGAAGCTTTCTTT,CASSVGPMNTEAFF
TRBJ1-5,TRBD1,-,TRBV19,TGTGCCAGTAGTATTGCGGACAGGACCAATCAGCCCCAGCATTTT,CASSIADRTNQPQHF
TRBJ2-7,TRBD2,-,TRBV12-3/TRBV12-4,TGTGCCAGCAGTTCGACTAGCGGGGTAAGCAAGCAGTACTTC,CASSSTSGVSKQYF
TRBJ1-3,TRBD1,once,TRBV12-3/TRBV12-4,TGTGCCAGCAGTCGAAGACAGGGGAGGAGGGGAAACACCATATATTTT,CASSRRQGRRGNTIYF
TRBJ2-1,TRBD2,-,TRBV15,TGTGCCACCAGCGCCCGGACTAGCGGGAGTGATGAGCAGTTCTTC,CATSARTSGSDEQFF
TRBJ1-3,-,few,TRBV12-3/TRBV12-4,TGTGCCAGCAGTTTCAGCGAGACTGGAAACACCATATATTTT,CASSFSETGNTIYF
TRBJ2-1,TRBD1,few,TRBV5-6,TGTGCCAGCAGCTTGAGAGGGACAGGGAGGTATGAGCAGTTCTTC,CASSLRGTGRYEQFF
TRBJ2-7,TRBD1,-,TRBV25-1,TGTGCCAGCAGTAAGACAGGGGGGGCCTACGAGCAGTACTTC,CASSKTGGAYEQYF
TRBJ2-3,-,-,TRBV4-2,TGTGCCAGCAGCCAAGACGGTATCACAGATACGCAGTATTTT,CASSQDGITDTQYF
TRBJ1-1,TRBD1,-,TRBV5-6,TGTGCCAGCATCCTCCTGGACAGGCCGAACACTGAAGCTTTCTTT,CASILLDRPNTEAFF
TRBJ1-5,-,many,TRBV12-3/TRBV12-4,TGTGCCAGCAGTTTGGGTCAGCCCCAGCATTTT,CASSLGQPQHF
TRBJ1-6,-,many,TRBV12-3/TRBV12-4,TGTGCCAGCAGTCCCCTCACAAGCGATAATTCACCCCTCCACTTT,CASSPLTSDNSPLHF
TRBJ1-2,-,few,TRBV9,TGTGCCAGCAGCCCCCGTCCCCCTGAGAATGGCTACACCTTC,CASSPRPPENGYTF
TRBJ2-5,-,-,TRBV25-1,TGTGCCAGCAGGAAGGCCGGACGGGTAGAGACCCAGTACTTC,CASRKAGRVETQYF
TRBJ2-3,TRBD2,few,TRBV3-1,TGTGCCAGCAGCCTCAGGACTAGCGGAACTAGCACAGATACGCAGTATTTT,CASSLRTSGTSTDTQYF
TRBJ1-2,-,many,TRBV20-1,TGCAGTGCTAGAGATGTTGGCAGGGACTATGGCTACACCTTC,CSARDVGRDYGYTF
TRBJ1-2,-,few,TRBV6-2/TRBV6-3,TGTGCCAGCAGAAGAGGGCCGGGCTATGGCTACACCTTC,CASRRGPGYGYTF